A selection of T cell receptor beta chains follows, all from one sample in a study of blood T cell repertoires in COVID-19. Assay used: immunoSEQ multiplex PCR; TCRdb lists only in-frame clones, some missing. The data show around 120,000 clones, over 70% seen once. Sample: peripheral blood. These receptors originate from a woman in her seventies with acute or convalescent COVID-19. CDR3s include the opening cysteine and the closing phenylalanine or tryptophan. D genes are given only for firm matches. Not all rows give a size; the values are once, few, many and, for expanded clones, a class.

clone_size,v_call,j_call,d_call,cdr3_aa,cdr3_nt
-,TRBV7-9,TRBJ2-2,TRBD1,CASSLYKGADNGELFF,TGTGCCAGCAGCTTATACAAGGGGGCGGACAACGGGGAGCTGTTTTTT
-,TRBV11-3,TRBJ1-1,-,CASSEGGENEAFF,TGTGCCAGCAGCGAGGGAGGGGAAAATGAAGCTTTCTTT
once,TRBV18,TRBJ2-7,TRBD1,CASSPTGTGEIGQYF,TGTGCCAGCTCACCAACCGGGACAGGGGAAATAGGGCAGTACTTC
-,TRBV12-5,TRBJ1-4,TRBD1,CASGPGQGAEKLFF,TGTGCTAGTGGGCCGGGACAGGGGGCTGAAAAACTGTTTTTT
-,TRBV6-5,TRBJ2-1,-,CASSRDRTQQFF,TGTGCCAGCAGCCGCGACAGGACTCAGCAGTTCTTC
-,TRBV9,TRBJ1-6,-,CASSVGTRGDSPLHF,TGTGCCAGCAGCGTAGGCACCAGGGGTGATTCACCCCTCCACTTT
once,TRBV7-2,TRBJ2-1,TRBD2,CASSFRIAGGPSSYNEQFF,TGTGCCAGCAGCTTTCGCATAGCGGGGGGACCGAGCTCCTACAATGAGCAGTTCTTC
-,TRBV5-1,TRBJ2-7,TRBD2,CASSSGGERGAYEQYF,TGCGCCAGCAGCTCCGGCGGGGAGCGGGGGGCCTACGAGCAGTACTTC
-,TRBV18,TRBJ1-1,TRBD1,CASSRGQTNTEAFF,TGTGCCAGCTCACGGGGACAGACGAACACTGAAGCTTTCTTT
-,TRBV5-4,TRBJ1-2,-,CASSFDSNYGYTF,TGTGCCAGCAGCTTCGACAGCAACTATGGCTACACCTTC
-,TRBV5-1,TRBJ1-4,TRBD1,CASSLAGSAGGVEKLFF,TGCGCCAGCAGCTTGGCCGGGTCGGCAGGGGGCGTGGAAAAACTGTTTTTT
-,TRBV5-4,TRBJ2-1,TRBD2,CASSQGLASSYNEQFF,TGTGCCAGCAGCCAGGGACTAGCCAGCTCCTACAATGAGCAGTTCTTC
-,TRBV2,TRBJ1-2,-,CASTPTYGDSSGYGYTF,TGTGCCAGCACCCCCACCTATGGGGACTCGTCCGGCTATGGCTACACCTTC
-,TRBV5-1,TRBJ2-7,-,CASSGGRAGGEVEQYF,TGCGCCAGCAGCGGAGGACGAGCCGGGGGTGAGGTCGAGCAGTACTTC
-,TRBV28,TRBJ1-5,TRBD1,CASTISQSILGTGSQPQHF,TGTGCCAGCACCATAAGCCAGTCCATTCTTGGGACAGGGAGTCAGCCCCAGCATTTT
-,TRBV9,TRBJ2-5,-,CASSVPDRQETQYF,TGTGCCAGCAGCGTACCCGACAGGCAAGAGACCCAGTACTTC
-,TRBV5-1,TRBJ2-5,-,CASSLAGDTQETQYF,TGCGCCAGCAGCTTAGCCGGTGACACCCAAGAGACCCAGTACTTC
few,TRBV4-1,TRBJ2-7,TRBD2,CASSQALAGFSYEQYF,TGCGCCAGCAGCCAAGCACTAGCGGGGTTCTCCTACGAGCAGTACTTC
-,TRBV27,TRBJ1-6,TRBD1,CASSPRQGMDSPLHF,TGTGCCAGCAGTCCACGACAGGGGATGGATTCACCCCTCCACTTT
few,TRBV19,TRBJ1-2,-,CASSPRGNYGYTF,TGTGCCAGTAGCCCTCGGGGAAACTATGGCTACACCTTC
-,TRBV5-1,TRBJ1-2,TRBD1,CASSNPTARTGHGYTF,TGCGCCAGCAGCAACCCCACCGCCAGGACAGGTCATGGCTACACCTTC
-,TRBV11-3,TRBJ2-7,-,CASSRENSRHYEQYF,TGTGCCAGCAGCCGGGAGAATAGTCGGCACTACGAGCAGTACTTC
-,TRBV19,TRBJ1-1,TRBD1,CASSKTGGTEAFF,TGTGCCAGTAGCAAGACAGGGGGCACTGAAGCTTTCTTT
-,TRBV15,TRBJ1-2,-,CATSRDMNYGYTF,TGTGCCACCAGCAGAGATATGAACTATGGCTACACCTTC
-,TRBV9,TRBJ2-2,-,CASSVASFLDTGELFF,TGTGCCAGCAGCGTAGCCAGTTTTTTGGACACCGGGGAGCTGTTTTTT
-,TRBV9,TRBJ2-1,TRBD1,CASSMGQGVDEQFF,TGTGCCAGCAGCATGGGACAGGGCGTAGATGAGCAGTTCTTC
-,TRBV2,TRBJ1-1,-,CASSRTENTEAFF,TGTGCCAGCAGTCGGACAGAGAACACTGAAGCTTTCTTT
once,TRBV5-5,TRBJ2-5,TRBD1,CASSLAGQGAETQYF,TGTGCCAGCAGCTTGGCGGGACAGGGGGCCGAGACCCAGTACTTC
-,TRBV5-1,TRBJ1-1,-,CASSFRESTEAFF,TGCGCCAGCAGCTTCCGGGAGAGCACTGAAGCTTTCTTT
-,TRBV30,TRBJ1-2,-,CACRFQGLPNYGYTF,TGTGCCTGCCGATTCCAGGGGTTACCTAACTATGGCTACACCTTC
-,TRBV7-9,TRBJ1-2,-,CASSPTDNYGYTF,TGTGCCAGCAGCCCGACAGATAACTATGGCTACACCTTC
-,TRBV27,TRBJ1-5,-,CASSRNPQGKQPQHF,TGTGCCAGCAGCCGCAACCCCCAGGGGAAACAGCCCCAGCATTTT
-,TRBV30,TRBJ1-1,-,CAWSAGLSMNTEAFF,TGTGCCTGGAGTGCAGGCCTCTCCATGAACACTGAAGCTTTCTTT
-,TRBV1,TRBJ1-1,-,CTSSQDEGAHTEAFF,TGCACCAGCAGCCAAGATGAGGGAGCCCACACTGAAGCTTTCTTT
-,TRBV10-3,TRBJ1-2,TRBD1,CAISESSGTGLEYGYTF,TGTGCCATCAGTGAGTCGAGTGGGACAGGGTTAGAGTATGGCTACACCTTC
-,TRBV29-1,TRBJ2-7,TRBD2,CSVGSSGTEQYF,TGCAGCGTTGGCTCTAGCGGAACGGAGCAGTACTTC
-,TRBV11-2,TRBJ2-7,TRBD1,CASSLDPGTAAYEQYF,TGTGCCAGCAGCTTAGATCCCGGGACAGCCGCCTACGAGCAGTACTTC
-,TRBV30,TRBJ2-7,-,CAWNRKQGYEQYF,TGTGCCTGGAACCGAAAACAGGGCTACGAGCAGTACTTC
-,TRBV3-1/TRBV3-2,TRBJ1-3,TRBD1,CASSPPLWDSSSGNTIYF,TGTGCCAGCAGCCCTCCTTTGTGGGACAGCTCCTCTGGAAACACCATATATTTT
few,TRBV2,TRBJ2-3,TRBD2,CASSESSRASGYTDTQYF,TGTGCCAGCAGTGAAAGCTCCCGCGCTAGCGGGTACACAGATACGCAGTATTTT
-,TRBV7-7,TRBJ2-2,TRBD2,CASSHLGGGVKTGELFF,TGTGCCAGCAGCCATCTCGGGGGGGGCGTAAAAACCGGGGAGCTGTTTTTT
-,TRBV6-6,TRBJ1-3,TRBD1,CASTHTGGGNTIYF,TGTGCCAGCACCCATACAGGGGGAGGAAACACCATATATTTT
few,TRBV3-1/TRBV3-2,TRBJ2-2,-,CASSQVRGAGTGELFF,TGTGCCAGCAGCCAAGTGCGGGGAGCCGGGACCGGGGAGCTGTTTTTT
-,TRBV12-3/TRBV12-4,TRBJ1-6,-,CASRRWGDSPLHF,TGTGCCAGCAGGCGCTGGGGGGACTCACCCCTCCACTTT
-,TRBV10-1,TRBJ2-1,-,CASSGQVAYNEQFF,TGCGCCAGCAGTGGACAGGTCGCCTACAATGAGCAGTTCTTC
-,TRBV6-5,TRBJ1-4,-,CASSYSQDTNEKLFF,TGTGCCAGCAGTTACTCACAGGATACTAATGAAAAACTGTTTTTT
-,TRBV9,TRBJ1-4,-,CASSVDSLNEKLFF,TGTGCCAGCAGCGTAGACAGCCTTAATGAAAAACTGTTTTTT
-,TRBV29-1,TRBJ1-4,TRBD1,CSVGGTGQNEKLFF,TGCAGCGTTGGTGGGACAGGGCAAAATGAAAAACTGTTTTTT
-,TRBV28,TRBJ1-5,-,CASSLWGASGNQPQHF,TGTGCCAGCAGTTTATGGGGGGCCAGCGGCAATCAGCCCCAGCATTTT
-,TRBV24-1,TRBJ2-2,-,CATHRDDTGELFF,TGTGCCACCCACAGGGATGACACCGGGGAGCTGTTTTTT
-,TRBV4-1,TRBJ2-7,TRBD1,CASSQWTGSYEQYF,TGCGCCAGCAGCCAATGGACAGGTTCCTACGAGCAGTACTTC